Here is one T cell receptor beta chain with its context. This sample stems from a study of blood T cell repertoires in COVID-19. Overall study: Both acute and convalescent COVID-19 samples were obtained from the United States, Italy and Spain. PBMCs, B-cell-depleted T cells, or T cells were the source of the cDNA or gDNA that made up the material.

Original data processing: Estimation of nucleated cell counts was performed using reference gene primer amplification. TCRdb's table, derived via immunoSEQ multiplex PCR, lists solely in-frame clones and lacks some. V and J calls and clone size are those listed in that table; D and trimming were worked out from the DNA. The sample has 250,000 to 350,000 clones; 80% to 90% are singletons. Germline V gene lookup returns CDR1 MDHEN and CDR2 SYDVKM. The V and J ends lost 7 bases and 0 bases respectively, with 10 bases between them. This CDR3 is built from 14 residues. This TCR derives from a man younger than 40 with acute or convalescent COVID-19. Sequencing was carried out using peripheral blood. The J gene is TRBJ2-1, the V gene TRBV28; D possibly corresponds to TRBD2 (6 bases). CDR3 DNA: TGTGCCAGCAAGCGGGTAAACTCCTACAATGAGCAGTTCTTC. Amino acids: CASKRVNSYNEQFF.